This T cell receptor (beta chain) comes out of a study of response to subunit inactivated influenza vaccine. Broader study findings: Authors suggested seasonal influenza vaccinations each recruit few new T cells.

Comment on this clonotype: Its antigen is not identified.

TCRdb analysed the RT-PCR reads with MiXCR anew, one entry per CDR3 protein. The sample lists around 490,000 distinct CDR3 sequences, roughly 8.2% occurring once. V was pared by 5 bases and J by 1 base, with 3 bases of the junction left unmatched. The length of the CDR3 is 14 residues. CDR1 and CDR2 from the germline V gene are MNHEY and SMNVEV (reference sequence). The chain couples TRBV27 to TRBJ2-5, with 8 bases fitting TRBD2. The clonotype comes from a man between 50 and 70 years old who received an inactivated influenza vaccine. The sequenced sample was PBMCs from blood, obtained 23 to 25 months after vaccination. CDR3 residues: CASSQLAVQETQYF. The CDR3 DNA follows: TGTGCCAGCAGTCAACTAGCGGTCCAAGAGACCCAGTACTTC.